Each of the 26 T cell receptor beta chains below was sequenced from the same sample in a study of molecular identifiers for immune sequencing clone quantification. TCRdb fed the PCR reads into MiXCR, producing one record per CDR3 protein. Found here are about half a million distinct CDR3 sequences, 20% to 25% of them singletons; the top ten hold more than 0.8%. Sequenced: naive CD8+ T cells from blood, with Jurkat cell RNA spiked in. The subset denotes: FACS-sorted CD8+CD4-CCR7+CD45RA+ naive T cells. These receptors all come from a human donor in good health. Some libraries in this study had Jurkat cell RNA spiked in.

The J gene is TRBJ2-7, the V gene TRBV20-1; either TRBD1 or TRBD2 may supply D (5 bases each). In germline, CDR1 is DFQATT, CDR2 SNEGSKA (reference sequence). Trimming shortened V by 1 base and J by 2 bases, and 9 bases separated the two germline ends. The CDR3 sequence is 13 residues long. The CDR3 DNA sequence: TGCAGTGCTAGAGGGGACCCTACCTACGAGCAGTACTTC. As protein: CSARGDPTYEQYF.

The chain couples TRBV19 to TRBJ2-3, with D maybe TRBD1 (6 bases). Trimming took 3 bases from V and 0 from J, leaving 13 bases between them. There are 16 residues in the CDR3. Germline V CDR1 and CDR2: LNHDA, SQIVND (reference sequence). The CDR3 bases are TGTGCCAGTAGTATGGACAGTTACTCTAGCACAGATACGCAGTATTTT. Encoded protein: CASSMDSYSSTDTQYF.

The J gene is TRBJ1-1, the V gene TRBV20-1; the D is unclear. Trimming cost V 5 bases and J 2 bases, with 12 bases left between them. Germline CDR1 DFQATT, CDR2 SNEGSKA (reference sequence). The CDR3 totals 13 residues. CDR3: CSARAPTNTEAFF. CDR3 DNA: TGCAGTGCTCGGGCCCCGACCAACACTGAAGCTTTCTTT.

The rearrangement uses TRBV16 and TRBJ1-6; no clear D. V dropped 4 bases and J dropped 7 bases, with 5 bases sitting between them. CDR1 and CDR2 (germline): KGHSY, FQNENV. This CDR3 region has 12 residues. DNA for the CDR3: TGTGCCAGCAGCCCATCAAATTCACCCCTCCACTTT. Translation: CASSPSNSPLHF.

The gene calls are TRBV28 and TRBJ2-1; weak D call: TRBD2 (5 bases). V lost 6 bases and J lost 7, with 19 bases in between. The V gene's germline CDR1 is MDHEN and CDR2 SYDVKM. There are 15 residues in the CDR3. In nucleotides, the CDR3 is TGTGCCAGCAGCCCCGGGCCAGGACTTACAAATGAGCAGTTCTTC. This encodes CASSPGPGLTNEQFF.

The table lists this clonotype with many counts. The chain links TRBV7-9 to TRBJ1-5; D gene uncertain. V was trimmed by 4 bases and J by 0 bases, leaving 10 bases between them. This CDR3 comprises 15 residues. Germline CDR1 is SEHNR and CDR2 is FQNEAQ (reference sequence). This CDR3 reads CASSSFPTSNQPQHF. CDR3 nucleotides: TGTGCCAGCAGCTCCTTTCCCACTAGCAATCAGCCCCAGCATTTT.

The chain has TRBV28 and TRBJ1-6; no clear D gene. Germline V lookup: CDR1 MDHEN, CDR2 SYDVKM. Trimming took off 5 bases at V and 5 bases at J, with 7 bases between the two ends. The CDR3 runs to 13 residues. Here the CDR3 DNA reads TGTGCCAGCAGTCCCCCAGATAATTCACCCCTCCACTTT. It codes for CASSPPDNSPLHF. The full variable domain, in which reference TRBV28 and TRBJ1-6 provide the parts outside the CDR3, is DVKVTQSSRYLVKRTGEKVFLECVQDMDHENMFWYRQDPGLGLRLIYFSYDVKMKEKGDIPEGYSVSREKKERFSLILESASTNQTSMYLCASSPPDNSPLHFGNGTRLTVT.

This clonotype was recorded at least ten times. The chain has TRBV6-5 and TRBJ2-7; TRBD2 might be the D (5 bases). This CDR3 has 16 amino acids. V was pared by 0 bases and J by 3 bases, with 15 bases between. Looked up from germline, CDR1 is MNHEY and CDR2 is SVGAGI. The CDR3 is CASSYSNPGAGYEQYF. CDR3 in DNA: TGTGCCAGCAGTTACTCGAATCCGGGTGCGGGCTACGAGCAGTACTTC.

This sequence joins TRBV6-5 and TRBJ2-7, with D uncertain. CDR3 length: 14 amino acids. Trimming left V 4 bases short and J 0 bases short, with 10 bases between. In germline, CDR1 is MNHEY, CDR2 SVGAGI. CDR3 protein: CASSFRRSSYEQYF. DNA of the CDR3: TGTGCCAGCAGTTTCCGACGGAGCTCCTACGAGCAGTACTTC.

Turning to this clonotype: A junction end diverges from the germline sequence, so it may reflect a read error. The V call is TRBV12-3 or TRBV12-4, the J call TRBJ2-7, with 7 bases identical to TRBD1. This CDR3 contains 11 residues. CDR3 residues: CASRTGPEQCF. The DNA for the CDR3 is TGTGCCAGCAGGACAGGGCCCGAGCAGTGCTTC.

This clonotype was counted ten times or more. This chain uses TRBV29-1 with TRBJ2-1; D is perhaps TRBD1 or TRBD2 (5 bases each). With 2 bases removed from V and 4 bases from J, the gap between germline ends came to 12 bases. Looked up from germline, CDR1 is SQVTM and CDR2 is ANQGSEA. CDR3 length: 14 residues. The CDR3 DNA sequence: TGCAGCGTTGAAAGAGATTGGGGGTACAATGAGCAGTTCTTC. Protein product: CSVERDWGYNEQFF.

This clonotype was seen many times. V and J are TRBV5-6 and TRBJ2-5; D not certain. The V end lost 0 bases, the J end lost 6 bases, and 12 bases lay between the germline ends. CDR3 length equals 14 residues. CDR1 and CDR2 from the germline V gene are SGHDT and YYEEEE. The CDR3 sequence is CASSLGQGFKTQYF. As DNA, the CDR3 is TGTGCCAGCAGCTTGGGACAAGGGTTTAAGACCCAGTACTTC.

In this sample, this clonotype turned up a few times. V and J are TRBV18 and TRBJ2-1, with TRBD2 matching over 10 bases. The trim removed 6 bases at V and 7 bases at J, leaving 9 bases unmatched. Germline assignment: CDR1 KGHSH and CDR2 LQKENI. The CDR3 covers 15 residues. CDR3 nucleotide sequence: TGTGCCAGCTCCCCTCGCACTAGCGGGGAAAATGAGCAGTTCTTC. Its protein product is CASSPRTSGENEQFF.

The chain employs TRBV20-1 and TRBJ2-2; 10 nucleotides align to TRBD2. The CDR3 runs to 16 residues. The germline V gene encodes CDR1 DFQATT and CDR2 SNEGSKA (reference sequence). The V gene end was trimmed by 0 bases and the J gene end by 4 bases; junction bases not matched to a gene: 5. The CDR3 DNA reads as TGCAGTGCTAGAGATGTAGCGGGAGGAGGCACCGGGGAGCTGTTTTTT. It encodes CSARDVAGGGTGELFF.

This clonotype was seen repeatedly, ten times or more. V is TRBV13 and J is TRBJ2-3; D not certain. V was clipped by 0 bases and J by 0 bases, with 10 bases between them. This CDR3 is built from 16 residues. Germline CDR1 and CDR2: PRHDT and FYEKMQ (reference sequence). The CDR3 is CASSLGSGFSTDTQYF. The CDR3, as DNA: TGTGCCAGCAGCTTAGGGTCGGGTTTTAGCACAGATACGCAGTATTTT.

Remarks on this clonotype: A read error is possible here, since a much larger clone lies one base away. The chain is built from TRBV27 and TRBJ1-1; D is ambiguous. CDR3 size: 13 residues. From germline, CDR1 is MNHEY and CDR2 SMNVEV (reference sequence). CDR3 region: CASSLVPNTEALF. The DNA for the CDR3 is TGTGCCAGCAGTTTAGTCCCTAACACTGAAGCTCTCTTT.

V and J are TRBV6-2 or TRBV6-3 and TRBJ1-5; unclear D gene. This CDR3 is 13 amino acids long. Looked up from germline, CDR1 is MNHEY and CDR2 is SVGEGT. Trimming took off 2 bases at V and 8 bases at J, with 10 bases between the two ends. This CDR3 reads CASSYNYEEPQHF. The DNA of the CDR3 is TGTGCCAGCAGTTACAACTATGAGGAGCCCCAGCATTTT.

This clonotype is a singleton in its sample. This sequence may be a read error, since a much larger clone differs from it by one base. The chain links TRBV15 to TRBJ2-3, with 7 bases that match TRBD2. This CDR3 has 17 amino acids. The germline V gene has CDR1 LNHNV and CDR2 YYDKDF (reference sequence). With 2 bases clipped from V and 8 bases from J, the junction kept 16 bases outside the gene matches. CDR3 DNA: TGTGCCACCAGCAGACGGGCCGGCGGGAGAATTTCAGGTACGCAGTATTTT. The encoded protein is CATSRRAGGRISGTQYF.

The V call is TRBV5-6, the J call TRBJ1-5; D possibly corresponds to TRBD1 (6 bases). V was pared by 6 bases and J by 3 bases, with 13 bases between. This CDR3 spans 14 amino acids. Germline V gives CDR1 SGHDT, CDR2 YYEEEE. The CDR3 DNA reads TGTGCCAGCAACTTTCGACAGGCCAATCAGCCCCAGCATTTT. Residues: CASNFRQANQPQHF.

This clonotype was seen ten or more times. The chain employs TRBV2 and TRBJ1-5; 8 bases align to TRBD1. V shed 4 bases, J shed 2 bases, and the junction held 10 bases outside the gene matches. Germline assignment: CDR1 SNHLY and CDR2 FYNNEI. This CDR3 is built from 17 residues. The CDR3 coding sequence is TGTGCCAGCAGTGCGAGTGACAGGGGAGTCGGCAATCAGCCCCAGCATTTT. It yields the protein CASSASDRGVGNQPQHF. Together with reference TRBV2 and TRBJ1-5, the CDR3 gives the full variable domain: EPEVTQTPSHQVTQMGQEVILRCVPISNHLYFYWYRQILGQKVEFLVSFYNNEISEKSEIFDDQFSVERPDGSNFTLKIRSTKLEDSAMYFCASSASDRGVGNQPQHFGDGTRLSIL.

V and J are TRBV6-6 and TRBJ2-1; 14 bases match TRBD2. CDR3 size: 16 residues. CDR1 is MNHNY and CDR2 is SVGAGI in the germline V gene (reference sequence). V gave up 5 bases and J gave up 5 bases; unmatched junction bases: 5. The CDR3 DNA sequence: TGTGCCAGCAGTCCGTCGGGACTAGCGGGGGACAATGAGCAGTTCTTC. Translating gives CASSPSGLAGDNEQFF.

Concerning this clonotype itself: A much larger clone differs by one base, so this may be a read error. The chain is built from TRBV4-3 and TRBJ2-7, with D possibly TRBD2 on 6 matching bases. V was pared by 4 bases and J by 2 bases, with 15 bases between. Looked up from germline, CDR1 is LGHNA and CDR2 is YSLEER. The CDR3 contains 15 residues. CDR3 in DNA: TGCGCCAGCAGCCCCCAGCGGGCTAGCCCCTACGAGCAGTACTTC. This gives the protein CASSPQRASPYEQYF.

This clonotype was counted many times. V usage is TRBV7-9 and J usage is TRBJ2-3; a possible D gene is TRBD2 (5 bases). V was clipped by 5 bases and J by 8 bases, with 20 bases between them. From germline, CDR1 is SEHNR and CDR2 FQNEAQ (reference sequence). This CDR3 comprises 15 residues. CDR3 in DNA: TGTGCCAGCAGCCCTCAGGCATCTGGAGAGGGTACGCAGTATTTT. The encoded protein is CASSPQASGEGTQYF. Together with reference TRBV7-9 and TRBJ2-3, the CDR3 gives the full variable domain: DTGVSQNPRHKITKRGQNVTFRCDPISEHNRLYWYRQTLGQGPEFLTYFQNEAQLEKSRLLSDRFSAERPKGSFSTLEIQRTEQGDSAMYLCASSPQASGEGTQYFGPGTRLTVL.

This clonotype was counted a few times. The V gene is TRBV7-9, the J gene TRBJ1-5; TRBD1 agrees at 9 bases. The germline V gene has CDR1 SEHNR and CDR2 FQNEAQ (reference sequence). The CDR3 consists of 15 residues. After removal of 4 bases from V and 5 bases from J, the junction contained 6 bases not matched to a gene. CDR3 sequence reads: CASSSDRGVHQPQHF. CDR3 in DNA: TGTGCCAGCAGCTCCGACAGGGGGGTTCATCAGCCCCAGCATTTT.

The table lists this clonotype with many counts. The chain recombines TRBV20-1 with TRBJ2-7, with 8 bases matching TRBD1. The germline gives CDR1 DFQATT, CDR2 SNEGSKA (reference sequence). The CDR3 is made up of 14 amino acids. V shed 6 bases, J shed 1 base, and the junction held 8 bases outside the gene matches. The CDR3 loop reads CSAALDRGSYEQYF. DNA of the CDR3: TGCAGTGCAGCCCTCGACAGGGGTTCCTACGAGCAGTACTTC.

Only a few counts were recorded for this clonotype. The V and J genes are TRBV27 and TRBJ2-5; possible D gene TRBD2, 6 bases. The germline gives CDR1 MNHEY, CDR2 SMNVEV (reference sequence). Trimming left V 4 bases short and J 2 bases short, with 11 bases between. The CDR3 length is 14 residues. The CDR3 loop is CASSWNSGQETQYF. The CDR3 DNA sequence: TGTGCCAGCAGTTGGAATAGCGGACAAGAGACCCAGTACTTC.